The source of this T cell receptor (beta chain) is a study of OX40 agonist ivuxolimab in advanced cancers. Whole-study context: Given to patients was ivuxolimab, an agonistic anti-OX40 (CD134) antibody. Each dose-escalation patient presented with hepatocellular carcinoma, melanoma, renal cell or head and neck cancer.

Sequenced by immunoSEQ multiplex PCR; TCRdb stores in-frame clones only, minus some. The table has tens of thousands of clones, 80% to 90% seen once. J gave up 0 bases and V 2 bases, and 8 bases lay outside the gene matches. The CDR3 is 17 amino acids. Germline-derived CDR1 and CDR2 are SGHAT and FQDESV (reference sequence). As regards this clone: The antigen is not known.

Notes on the study in general: Clonal expansion in partial responders at 0.1-3.0 mg/kg ranked among the lowest.

This TCR was sampled from an adult with an advanced solid tumor such as melanoma, head and neck, liver or kidney cancer. Sequencing used CD4+ or CD8+ T cells sorted from blood, obtained in a trial of the OX40 agonist ivuxolimab. This chain uses TRBV11-1 with TRBJ2-7; 9 positions match TRBD1. CDR3 sequence (DNA): TGTGCCAGCAGCTTAAGTGGGACAGGGAGGCACTCCTACGAGCAGTACTTC. Encoded protein: CASSLSGTGRHSYEQYF.